Listed below are T cell receptor beta chains from one sample, sequenced in a study of cytomegalovirus exposure and HLA in healthy donors. The method was immunoSEQ multiplex PCR; TCRdb's version includes in-frame clones alone and lacks a portion of them. The data contain some 110,000 clones, 88% of them singletons. Sequenced sample: PBMCs. The receptors here all came from a woman between 18 and 29 years old in good health and CMV-seropositive. CDR3s include the opening cysteine and the closing phenylalanine or tryptophan. D genes are given only for firm matches. Size is stated for part of the rows, as once, few or many counts, or as a class when the clone is expanded.

.	.	TRBJ2-7	TRBV5-6	CASSPPVQGPSYEQYF	TGTGCCAGCAGCCCCCCCGTTCAGGGGCCGTCCTACGAGCAGTACTTC
.	.	TRBJ2-5	TRBV7-2	CASSLTSLETQYF	TGTGCCAGCAGCTTAACCAGTCTAGAGACCCAGTACTTC
few	TRBD2	TRBJ2-2	TRBV7-9	CASSRLAGARLGELFF	TGTGCCAGCAGCCGCCTAGCGGGGGCCCGACTCGGGGAGCTGTTTTTT
.	.	TRBJ2-5	TRBV7-7	CASSREHQETQYF	TGTGCCAGCAGCAGAGAACACCAAGAGACCCAGTACTTC
.	.	TRBJ1-5	TRBV28	CASTTRGYQPQHF	TGTGCCAGCACCACCCGCGGGTATCAGCCCCAGCATTTT
.	TRBD1	TRBJ2-3	TRBV5-6	CASSLLTGGRTDTQYF	TGTGCCAGCAGCCTTCTGACAGGGGGTCGGACAGATACGCAGTATTTT
.	TRBD1	TRBJ1-5	TRBV7-2	CASSLMTGDQPQHF	TGTGCCAGCAGCTTAATGACAGGGGATCAGCCCCAGCATTTT
few	.	TRBJ1-6	TRBV27	CASSPSGGWGSPLHF	TGTGCCAGCAGTCCCTCCGGGGGATGGGGTTCACCCCTCCACTTT
.	.	TRBJ1-2	TRBV20-1	CSAGGDYGYTF	TGCAGTGCTGGGGGGGACTATGGCTACACCTTC
.	.	TRBJ1-2	TRBV5-1	CASSLGYESRRNYGYTF	TGCGCCAGCAGCTTGGGTTACGAATCGAGGAGAAACTATGGCTACACCTTC
.	.	TRBJ1-2	TRBV18	CASSPPSRGNYGYTF	TGTGCCAGCTCACCACCGTCTCGCGGCAACTATGGCTACACCTTC
.	.	TRBJ2-2	TRBV14	CASSQVRGRTGELFF	TGTGCCAGCAGCCAAGTTAGGGGGAGAACCGGGGAGCTGTTTTTT
.	.	TRBJ1-2	TRBV7-9	CASSPGGDYGYTF	TGTGCCAGCAGCCCCGGAGGGGACTATGGCTACACCTTC
few	.	TRBJ2-7	TRBV7-9	CASSPGLEYYEQYF	TGTGCCAGCAGCCCAGGGCTCGAGTACTACGAGCAGTACTTC
.	.	TRBJ1-1	TRBV6-5	CASSSRGNTEAFF	TGTGCCAGCAGTTCCCGGGGGAACACTGAAGCTTTCTTT
.	TRBD1	TRBJ1-6	TRBV7-2	CASSLDRAGNSPLHF	TGTGCCAGCAGCTTGGACAGGGCTGGGAATTCACCCCTCCACTTT
.	TRBD1	TRBJ2-7	TRBV7-3	CASSGGTGFSYEQYF	TGTGCCAGCAGCGGGGGGACAGGGTTCAGCTACGAGCAGTACTTC
.	TRBD2	TRBJ2-5	TRBV4-3	CASSQGTSGSQETQYF	TGCGCCAGCAGCCAAGGGACTAGCGGATCCCAAGAGACCCAGTACTTC
.	TRBD1	TRBJ2-7	TRBV28	CASSPSWTGGDEQYF	TGTGCCAGCAGCCCCTCCTGGACAGGGGGTGACGAGCAGTACTTC
.	TRBD1	TRBJ2-5	TRBV27	CASSLGPGTGTGETQYF	TGTGCCAGCAGTTTAGGACCCGGGACAGGGACCGGGGAGACCCAGTACTTC
.	.	TRBJ1-5	TRBV6-5	CASSYSMASNQPQHF	TGTGCCAGCAGTTACTCGATGGCCAGCAATCAGCCCCAGCATTTT
once	TRBD2	TRBJ2-1	TRBV6-6	CASSTGTSGGNEQFF	TGTGCCAGCAGTACCGGGACTAGCGGGGGCAATGAGCAGTTCTTC
few	TRBD1	TRBJ1-2	TRBV27	CASSFEGAYTF	TGTGCCAGCAGTTTTGAGGGGGCCTACACCTTC
once	.	TRBJ1-2	TRBV6-5	CATRGSDGYTF	TGTGCCACTAGAGGATCAGATGGCTACACCTTC
.	TRBD1	TRBJ2-1	TRBV19	CASSIGDRGYNEQFF	TGTGCCAGTAGTATCGGAGACAGGGGCTACAATGAGCAGTTCTTC
.	.	TRBJ2-2	TRBV2	CASSDPDTGELFF	TGTGCCAGCAGTGACCCTGACACCGGGGAGCTGTTTTTT
.	TRBD1	TRBJ1-1	TRBV11-2	CASSNRDSYFTEAFF	TGTGCCAGCAGCAACCGGGACAGCTATTTCACTGAAGCTTTCTTT
few	TRBD1	TRBJ1-2	TRBV2	CASSDPGQAYGYTF	TGTGCCAGCAGTGATCCGGGACAGGCCTATGGCTACACCTTC
.	.	TRBJ2-5	TRBV28	CASSLAQTKETQYF	TGTGCCAGCAGTTTAGCCCAGACTAAAGAGACCCAGTACTTC
.	.	TRBJ1-5	TRBV6-1	CASRASRGPNQPQHF	TGTGCCAGCAGGGCCAGCAGGGGCCCCAATCAGCCCCAGCATTTT
.	.	TRBJ1-5	TRBV28	CASSWHRDPTSNQPQHF	TGTGCCAGCAGTTGGCACCGGGATCCCACTAGCAATCAGCCCCAGCATTTT
once	.	TRBJ2-3	TRBV2	CASSASLSTDTQYF	TGTGCCAGCAGTGCCTCCCTTAGCACAGATACGCAGTATTTT
.	TRBD1	TRBJ2-7	TRBV28	CASSLTDRGGYEQYF	TGTGCCAGCAGTTTAACGGACAGGGGAGGCTACGAGCAGTACTTC